The source of this T cell receptor (beta chain) is a study of cytomegalovirus exposure and HLA in healthy donors (TCRdb year 2017). Regarding the research as a whole: According to an earlier analysis of a few hundred of the donors, about 190 million T cells yielded roughly 110 million unique TCR beta sequences and approximately 300 Gb of sequence data. In a later genetic analysis, genome-wide SNP genotypes for about three fifths of the 666 donors were used, and that subset was treated as a discovery cohort. Among about 360 genotyped donors of the cohort, an average of approximately 240,000 unique TCR beta nucleotide sequences were sequenced per donor, roughly 18% of them non-productive. The study combined high-throughput TCR immunosequencing, statistical association of individual TCRs with disease status, and machine learning to predict cytomegalovirus infection status. To study patterns of TCR occurrence, a later analysis re-analyzed previously published TCR beta repertoires from 700 or so donors and added high-resolution HLA genotyping. The study aimed to test whether cataloging public T cell receptors could reveal signatures of past pathogen exposure. Roughly 5 DR-DQ haplotypes were handled as single units for association and clustering because linkage in the cohort was strong. Rather than using new phenotypic data, the later analysis identified candidate immune exposures from TCR beta sequences and from how often those sequences occurred across donors. An earlier analysis of around 540 of the donors applied high-throughput TCR beta sequencing to assess whether each TCR beta V gene segment acted as functional or pseudogenic. Using immunosequencing, the study profiled T cell repertoires from about 610 subjects and related those repertoires to cytomegalovirus serostatus. Of the roughly 390 genotyped donors, around 81% fell in the genetic ancestry cluster associated with self-reported Caucasian donors. Typing coverage differed by locus: A, B, C, DRB1 and DQB1 were typed in about 629-640 donors, DQA1 in approximately 520, DPA1 in nearly 610, and DPB1 in just under 490. Along with the approximately 700-subject first cohort, a separate validation cohort of around 120 different subjects was used. Class I and class II HLA loci were covered by the typing at four-digit resolution. An early release that covered fewer than 750 HLA-typed donors contained 300 to 350 gigabases of sequencing data and 85 million to 100 million unique TCR sequences. Every discovery cohort repertoire had been produced on one sequencing platform. Donor age, sex, ethnicity and CMV serostatus were collected together with the repertoire data.

Beyond this particular receptor, the publication reports: A cluster of highly shared sequence variants was judged likely to be a technical artifact of the sequencing pipeline. This cohort had only TCR beta chains sequenced, and the lack of alpha or paired-chain data limited which features could be detected. An earlier analysis of around 500 of the donors showed that most TCR beta V segments appeared in productive rearrangements either about 87% or about 30% of the time, which broadly matched IMGT annotations. CMV serostatus was the only immune exposure information available for the cohort. According to a later genetic analysis, donors in an Asian-associated ancestry cluster had fewer N-insertions in productive TCRs than the roughly 670-donor mean. Roughly uniform sequencing depth across donors was assumed in presence/absence analyses, although this assumption may not hold. Around 16 rarely observed V segments, including chromosome 9 orphons, were excluded from the earlier analysis of approximately 600 of the donors because counts were too low. Most TCR sequences were seen in very few donors, while some public TCRs were found in many individuals. Because HLA typing was unavailable for some donors at each locus, only the typed subset was used in association tests. Specific HLA alleles were associated with 16,951 TCR beta sequences at a false discovery rate of 0.05 in a later analysis. Assigning TCR associations to individual alleles was difficult when HLA alleles, especially DR and DQ, strongly co-occurred. Three of the identified cytomegalovirus-associated TCR beta chains were confirmed in vitro to be specific for cytomegalovirus antigens. A later analysis found that most CMV-associated TCR beta chains appeared HLA-restricted, with HLA associations seemingly driven largely by CMV exposure. V-gene and J-gene trimming of TCR beta chains was associated with a missense DCLRE1C variant in a later genetic analysis, and the association was replicated in an independent cohort. A further reported finding was that TCR beta sequences accurately predicted the HLA-A and HLA-B alleles for most subjects in the first cohort. Correlated functional status among segregating V segments might reflect linkage disequilibrium, but an unknown experimental factor could not be ruled out. A total of about 180 TCR beta chains were listed by the study as associated with cytomegalovirus. According to the authors, the approach could potentially be generalized to other disease states and immunological phenotypes. According to a later analysis, parvovirus B19, influenza, CMV and Epstein-Barr virus appeared linked to several top co-occurrence clusters. The classifier was reported to diagnose cytomegalovirus status with high specificity and sensitivity in both the original cohort and the validation cohort. In a later analysis, HLA-associated TCR beta chains showed more clonal expansion and lower generation probabilities than non-associated chains that were equally common. In a later analysis, the rate of TCR association differed among HLA loci, with DRB1 alleles having the most associated TCRs and HLA-C alleles having the fewest.

The cohort comprised some 730 healthy bone marrow donors. Cohort members were all nominally healthy when sampled, although unrecorded immune exposures were likely present. The donor was CMV seronegative and was included in the group of 352 seronegative cohort members. A peripheral blood sample was collected from each donor, and TCR beta sequencing was performed on peripheral blood mononuclear cells. Genomic DNA extraction from the blood cell samples was performed with the Qiagen DNeasy Blood Extraction Kit. Note on this clone: Its antigen remains undetermined. No much larger clonotype is one base removed from it; base qualities were not supplied.

Receptor libraries were prepared by the immunoSEQ multiplex PCR assay. A mixture of 60 forward primers for TCR Vbeta segments and 13 reverse primers for TCR Jbeta segments was used in the multiplex PCR. The CDR3 region of rearranged TCR beta genes was amplified from genomic DNA by a multiplex PCR assay. The Illumina HiSeq System was used to sequence the amplified TCR beta libraries as 87-base-pair reads. On the study's bioinformatics: A later analysis tallied tens of millions of unique TCR beta chains across the 666 repertoires, and approximately 9.9 million of those chains were shared by two or more donors. A nearest-neighbor algorithm error-corrected the raw reads and collapsed the reads into unique sequences, merging closely related sequences to remove PCR and sequencing errors. Alignment of CDR3 sequences to IMGT reference sequences was used to assign V, D and J gene segments. Each retained sequence needed at least a six-nucleotide match to both a V gene segment and a J gene segment. Rearrangements were called productive when the CDR3 lacked stop codons and stayed in frame with V and J; all others were non-productive. Following IMGT convention, CDR3 was defined as the stretch from the second conserved V-encoded cysteine to the conserved J-encoded phenylalanine. The earlier analysis of about 560 of the donors excluded any sequence lacking an unambiguous match to a single V gene segment. In an earlier analysis of almost 600 of the donors, a V segment was called functional when productive rearrangements were above 56.7%, and segregating when the standard deviation between donors exceeded 5%. A statistical classification framework was developed to diagnose cytomegalovirus status using the catalog of TCR beta chain sequences. In a later analysis, V and J genes were assigned by comparing TCR nucleotide sequences against IMGT/GENE-DB human TR gene sequences. Using the TCRdist pipeline, a later analysis assigned CDR3 sequences along with most-parsimonious VDJ recombination scenarios. In a later analysis, each TCR beta chain was defined by its CDR3 amino acid sequence together with its V-gene family, and reads without a unique V-gene family were excluded. In a later analysis, approximately 640 highly shared, low-generation-probability nucleotide sequences were removed to address suspected cross-contamination and a sequencing artifact. For each public chain, a later analysis derived a clonal expansion index from normalized ranks of inferred template counts within each repertoire. In a later analysis, generation probabilities were computed using a VDJ recombination model fitted to out-of-frame rearrangements, and the results were checked against IGoR. Hypergeometric tests were used in a later analysis to score TCR-TCR, TCR-HLA and TCR-CMV co-occurrence, with a repertoire-size bias correction applied to the TCR pairs. To estimate false discovery rates, a later analysis permuted the HLA or CMV assignments 20 times. A later analysis grouped co-occurring TCRs with DBSCAN, adding TCRdist sequence similarity when clustering within HLA-allele-positive subsets. For co-occurrence clustering, repertoires with fewer than 30,000 or more than 120,000 public chains were excluded, along with roughly 5 repertoires with anomalous nucleotide sharing. Not all clones reach the TCRdb copy of this immuneACCESS table, which keeps in-frame sequences only. Checked studies attribute under half of the gap to unresolved V genes and leave the rest unexplained. The V and J calls and the clone size are those of that table, but D and trimming were determined from the DNA. This sample gives some 130,000 clones in total; over 60% of them show up just once. 2.5% to 3.5% of the sample is in the top ten clones.

The sequenced material came from PBMCs. The origin of this receptor is a man between 40 and 49 years old in good health and CMV-seronegative.

The DNA sequence follows: TGTGCCAGCAGCCTGACAGGGGGGTGGGCCGAGCAGTACTTC. The translation is CASSLTGGWAEQYF. The chain is encoded by TRBV7-2 joined to TRBJ2-7; a stretch of 9 junction bases matches TRBD1. The germline V gene supplies CDR1 SGHTA and CDR2 FQGNSA. Germline trimming: 5 bases from V, 6 bases from J; junction bases outside gene matches: 8. From cysteine to phenylalanine, the CDR3 is 14 amino acids long. The entry retains the CDR3 DNA only, 42 bases that are in frame from base 1.